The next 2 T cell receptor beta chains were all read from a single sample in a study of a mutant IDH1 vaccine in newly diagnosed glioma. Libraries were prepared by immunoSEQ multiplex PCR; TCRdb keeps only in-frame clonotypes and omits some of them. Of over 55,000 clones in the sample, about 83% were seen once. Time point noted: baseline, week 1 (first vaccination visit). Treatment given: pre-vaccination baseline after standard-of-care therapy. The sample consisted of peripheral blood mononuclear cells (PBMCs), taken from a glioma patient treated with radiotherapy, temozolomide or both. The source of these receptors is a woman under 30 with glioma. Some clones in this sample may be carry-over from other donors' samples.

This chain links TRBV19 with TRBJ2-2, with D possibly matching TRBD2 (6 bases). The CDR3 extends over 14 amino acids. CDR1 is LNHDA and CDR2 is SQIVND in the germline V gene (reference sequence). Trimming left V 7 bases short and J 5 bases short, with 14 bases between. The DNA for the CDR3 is TGTGCCAGTACCTTCGGGGGAATTACCGGGGAGCTGTTTTTT. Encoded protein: CASTFGGITGELFF.

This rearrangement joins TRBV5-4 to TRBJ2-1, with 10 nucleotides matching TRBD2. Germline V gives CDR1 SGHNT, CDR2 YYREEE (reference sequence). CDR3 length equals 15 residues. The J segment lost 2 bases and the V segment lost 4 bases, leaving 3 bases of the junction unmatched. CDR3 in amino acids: CASSLSGGPYNEQFF. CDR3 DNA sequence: TGTGCCAGCAGCCTTAGCGGGGGGCCCTACAATGAGCAGTTCTTC.